The source of this T cell receptor (beta chain) is a study of cytomegalovirus exposure and HLA in healthy donors. Regarding the study as a whole: Earlier analysis looked at TCR beta V segments, and most were productive about 87% or about 30% of the time. More than 15,000 TCR beta sequences were associated with HLA alleles at 0.05 false discovery rate in a later analysis. Because they were indistinguishable, some V segments, including TRBV6-2 and TRBV6-3, were excluded.

CDR1 and CDR2 from the germline V gene are MNHEY and SVGAGI. The CDR3 spans 13 residues. V lost 6 bases to trimming and J lost 4 bases; unmatched junction nucleotides: 2. Nominal health characterized the donors when sampled, though unrecorded immune exposures were likely. Amplification used 60 Vbeta primers and 13 Jbeta primers. Sequencing used immunoSEQ multiplex PCR; TCRdb keeps in-frame clones, though not all of them. The sample holds approximately 280,000 clones, roughly 89% seen once. About this clone itself: Its target is unknown.

This rearrangement joins TRBV6-5 to TRBJ1-1, with 10 positions matching TRBD1. The sample taken for sequencing was PBMCs. This TCR was recovered from a woman between 18 and 29 years old in good health and CMV-seronegative. CDR3 loop: CASRGQGSTEAFF. CDR3 nucleotides: TGTGCCAGCAGGGGACAGGGGTCCACTGAAGCTTTCTTT.